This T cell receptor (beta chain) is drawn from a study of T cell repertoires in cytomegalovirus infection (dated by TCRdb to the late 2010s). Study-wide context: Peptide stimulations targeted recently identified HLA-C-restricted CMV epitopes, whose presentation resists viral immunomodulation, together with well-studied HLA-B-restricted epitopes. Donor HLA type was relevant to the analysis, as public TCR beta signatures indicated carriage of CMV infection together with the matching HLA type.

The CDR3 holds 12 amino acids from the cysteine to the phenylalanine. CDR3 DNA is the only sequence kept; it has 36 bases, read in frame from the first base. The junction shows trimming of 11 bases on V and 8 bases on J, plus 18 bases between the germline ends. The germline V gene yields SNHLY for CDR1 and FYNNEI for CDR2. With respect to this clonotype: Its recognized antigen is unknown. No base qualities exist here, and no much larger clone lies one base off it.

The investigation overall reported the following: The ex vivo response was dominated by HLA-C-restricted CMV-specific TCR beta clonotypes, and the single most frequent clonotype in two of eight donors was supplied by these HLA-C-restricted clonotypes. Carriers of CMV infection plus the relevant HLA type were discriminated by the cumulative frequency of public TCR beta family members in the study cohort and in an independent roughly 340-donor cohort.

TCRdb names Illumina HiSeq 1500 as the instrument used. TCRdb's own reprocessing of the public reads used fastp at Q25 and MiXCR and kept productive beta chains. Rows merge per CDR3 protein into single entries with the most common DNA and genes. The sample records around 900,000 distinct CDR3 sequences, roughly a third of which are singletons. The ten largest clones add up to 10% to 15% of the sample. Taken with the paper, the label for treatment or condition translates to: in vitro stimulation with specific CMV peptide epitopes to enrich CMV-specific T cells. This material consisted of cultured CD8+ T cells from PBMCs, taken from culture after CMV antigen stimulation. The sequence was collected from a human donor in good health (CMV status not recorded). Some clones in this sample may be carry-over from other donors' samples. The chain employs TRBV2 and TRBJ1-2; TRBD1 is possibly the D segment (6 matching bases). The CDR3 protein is CAPWRGSQGYTF. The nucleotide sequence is TGTGCCCCCTGGAGGGGGAGTCAAGGCTACACCTTC.